The 30 T cell receptor beta chains reported below all come from one sample, sequenced in a study of patients and donors after allogeneic stem cell transplantation. TCRdb re-called the RT-PCR reads through MiXCR, storing one row per CDR3 protein. The sample comprises 85,000 to 90,000 distinct CDR3 sequences, around 46% of which are singletons, and roughly three fifths rests with the top ten. The sample taken for sequencing was blood, either unsorted or a sorted T cell fraction (not recorded which). All receptors derive from a human donor who was either an allogeneic HSCT recipient or a stem cell or donor lymphocyte infusion donor (not recorded which). It is not recorded whose cells these are; they may come from a transplant donor.

This clonotype was detected only a few times. The chain is built from TRBV7-9 and TRBJ1-1, with TRBD1 matching over 8 bases. Germline CDR1 is SEHNR and CDR2 is FQNEAQ (reference sequence). The V and J ends lost 5 bases and 4 bases, in that order; junction bases with no gene match: 6. The CDR3 sequence is 14 residues long. The CDR3 here is CASSLQGDLTEAFF. Here the CDR3 DNA reads TGTGCCAGCAGCCTACAGGGGGATCTCACTGAAGCTTTCTTT.

The J gene is TRBJ1-4, the V gene TRBV25-1; TRBD1 agrees at 7 bases. The CDR3 consists of 14 residues. Germline-derived CDR1 and CDR2 are MGHDK and SYGVNS. Trimming cost V 5 bases and J 5 bases; bases outside gene matches: 5. CDR3 region: CASSTGAVNEKLFF. CDR3 coding DNA: TGTGCCAGCAGTACAGGGGCGGTAAATGAAAAACTGTTTTTT.

As to this clonotype: An end of the junction differs from the germline gene, which may be a read error. The rearrangement links TRBV15 to TRBJ2-3; TRBD1 might be the D (6 bases). Germline V gene data show CDR1 as LNHNV and CDR2 as YYDKDF (reference sequence). This CDR3 region has 14 residues. CDR3: CATSSDRYTDTQYF. For the CDR3, the DNA is TGTGCCACGAGCAGCGACAGGTACACAGATACGCAGTATTTT. The entire variable domain, with the rest obtained from reference TRBV15 and TRBJ2-3, is as follows: DAMVIQNPRYQVTQFGKPVTLSCSQTLNHNVMYWYQQKSSQAPKLLFHYYDKDFNNEADTPDNFQSRRPNTSFCFLDIRSPGLGDTAMYLCATSSDRYTDTQYFGPGTRLTVL.

V is TRBV5-4 and J is TRBJ1-6; D remains unclear. The CDR3 is 13 residues long. Trimming pared 5 bases from V and 8 bases from J, leaving 11 bases between. Germline CDR1 SGHNT, CDR2 YYREEE (reference sequence). The CDR3 DNA sequence: TGTGCCAGCAGTCCCTCTCGAGATTCACCCCTCCACTTT. This sequence encodes CASSPSRDSPLHF. Full variable domain (outside the CDR3, taken from reference TRBV5-4 and TRBJ1-6): ETGVTQSPTHLIKTRGQQVTLRCSSQSGHNTVSWYQQALGQGPQFIFQYYREEENGRGNFPPRFSGLQFPNYSSELNVNALELDDSALYLCASSPSRDSPLHFGNGTRLTVT.

This clonotype was seen once. V is TRBV12-3 or TRBV12-4 and J is TRBJ1-5; D is possibly TRBD1 (6 bases). The CDR3 runs to 15 residues. V lost 5 bases to trimming and J lost 2 bases, with 13 bases between them. The CDR3 loop is CASSVAGGGNQPQHF. CDR3 nucleotide sequence: TGTGCCAGCAGTGTCGCGGGGGGCGGCAATCAGCCCCAGCATTTT.

The chain uses TRBV6-5 and TRBJ2-2, with D possibly matching TRBD2 (6 bases). The germline CDR1 and CDR2 sequences are MNHEY and SVGAGI. This CDR3 comprises 16 residues. The V and J ends lost 6 bases and 1 base respectively, with 15 bases between them. CDR3 nucleotides: TGTGCCAGCAGAAGCCGGGAGAGTAGGAACACCGGGGAGCTGTTTTTT. Protein product: CASRSRESRNTGELFF.

The chain is built from TRBV5-1 and TRBJ2-1; 10 bases map to TRBD2. Looked up from germline, CDR1 is SGHRS and CDR2 is YFSETQ. This CDR3 contains 15 residues. Trimming took 4 bases from V and 4 from J; bases not matched to a gene: 5. In DNA form, the CDR3 reads TGCGCCAGCAGCCCGGGGACTAGCGAGTACAATGAGCAGTTCTTC. It translates to CASSPGTSEYNEQFF.

The chain combines TRBV20-1 with TRBJ1-5; D perhaps matches TRBD1 (5 bases). CDR3 length: 13 residues. The V end was cut by 6 bases, the J end by 4 bases, with 13 bases between. Germline V gene sequence: CDR1 DFQATT, CDR2 SNEGSKA (reference sequence). CDR3 DNA sequence: TGCAGTGCCTCCGATGGGGGAAATCAGCCCCAGCATTTT. Residues: CSASDGGNQPQHF.

The V gene is TRBV14, the J gene TRBJ1-2, with TRBD1 matching over 8 bases. Unmatched junction bases numbered 5, after V lost 10 bases and J lost 4 bases. The germline V gene has CDR1 SGHDN and CDR2 FVKESK. This CDR3 comprises 12 residues. In DNA, the CDR3 is TGTGCCACCGGACAGGGTGGCTATGGCTACACCTTC. It is translated as CATGQGGYGYTF.

The V and J genes are TRBV6-6 and TRBJ2-7; TRBD1 might be the D (6 bases). V was pared by 2 bases and J by 0 bases, with 14 bases between. Germline V gene sequence: CDR1 MNHNY, CDR2 SVGAGI (reference sequence). CDR3 length: 16 residues. CDR3 coding DNA: TGTGCCAGCAGTTACCTCTCTCAGGGGTTCTCCTACGAGCAGTACTTC. Protein: CASSYLSQGFSYEQYF.

This clonotype turned up a few times. The chain joins TRBV28 to TRBJ1-3; TRBD1 matches 8 bases. V lost 3 bases to trimming and J lost 3 bases; unmatched junction nucleotides: 7. Germline CDR1 MDHEN, CDR2 SYDVKM. The CDR3 runs to 16 residues. The CDR3 reads CASSFRQGAYGNTIYF. The CDR3 bases are TGTGCCAGCAGTTTTAGGCAGGGGGCTTATGGAAACACCATATATTTT. Using reference TRBV28 and TRBJ1-3 for the parts outside the CDR3, the full variable domain is DVKVTQSSRYLVKRTGEKVFLECVQDMDHENMFWYRQDPGLGLRLIYFSYDVKMKEKGDIPEGYSVSREKKERFSLILESASTNQTSMYLCASSFRQGAYGNTIYFGEGSWLTVV.

J is TRBJ1-2 and V is TRBV14; no definite D call. The CDR3 has 16 residues. Germline CDR1 reads SGHDN; CDR2 reads FVKESK. Trimming shortened V by 4 bases and J by 6 bases, and 21 bases separated the two germline ends. CDR3 DNA: TGTGCCAGCAGCCTATTCAGCAATAGGCCCGAAGATGGCTACACCTTC. This encodes CASSLFSNRPEDGYTF.

This sequence joins TRBV5-1 and TRBJ1-1; D is uncertain. CDR1 and CDR2 from the germline V gene are SGHRS and YFSETQ. The CDR3 sequence is 15 residues long. The V end lost 1 base, the J end lost 0 bases, and 10 bases lay between the germline ends. The CDR3 loop is CASSLSHTMNTEAFF. The CDR3, as DNA: TGCGCCAGCAGCTTGAGTCACACCATGAACACTGAAGCTTTCTTT.

This clonotype has a handful of counts. The V call is TRBV7-3, the J call TRBJ1-5; D may be TRBD1 (5 bases). CDR3 length: 16 amino acids. Looked up from germline, CDR1 is SGHTA and CDR2 is FQGTGA. V was clipped by 2 bases and J by 0 bases, with 11 bases between them. This chain's CDR3 is CASSLGADYSNQPQHF. CDR3 bases: TGTGCCAGCAGCTTAGGGGCAGATTATAGCAATCAGCCCCAGCATTTT.

The genes are TRBV20-1 and TRBJ1-1; D not certain. Germline loops: CDR1 DFQATT, CDR2 SNEGSKA (reference sequence). This CDR3 is built from 13 residues. V was pared by 5 bases and J by 0 bases, with 10 bases between. CDR3: CSALNRMNTEAFF. The CDR3 DNA follows: TGCAGTGCTCTAAATCGGATGAACACTGAAGCTTTCTTT.

The CDR3 DNA sequence: TGTGCCATCAGTTCTTGGACTCGCGGGAGGTACCCTAGCACAGATACGCAGTATTTT. Translated: CAISSWTRGRYPSTDTQYF. The genes are TRBV10-3 and TRBJ2-3; 8 bases line up with TRBD2. The CDR3 contains 19 residues. The germline gives CDR1 ENHRY, CDR2 SYGVKD. With V trimmed by 5 bases and J by 0 bases, 16 bases remained unmatched.

This clonotype has only a few counts. The chain has TRBV6-2 or TRBV6-3 and TRBJ1-5, with TRBD1 matching over 7 bases. The CDR3 extends over 15 amino acids. Germline V gives CDR1 MNHEY, CDR2 SVGEGT. The junction had 8 bases not matched to a gene; V was cut back by 6 bases and J by 3 bases. The CDR3 DNA reads TGTGCCAGCAGGAACTTGCAGGGGGTCAATCAGCCCCAGCATTTT. This gives the protein CASRNLQGVNQPQHF.

This clonotype appeared a few times. The rearrangement links TRBV4-1 to TRBJ1-1; D is unclear. CDR3 length: 17 residues. The germline V gene has CDR1 MGHRA and CDR2 YSYEKL. Trimming shortened V by 5 bases and J by 5 bases, and 24 bases separated the two germline ends. CDR3 coding DNA: TGCGCCAGCAGCGGAAAGAGTTCGGGCCCGAAAAGGACTGAAGCTTTCTTT. This gives the protein CASSGKSSGPKRTEAFF.

V is TRBV20-1 and J is TRBJ2-1; 7 bases map to TRBD2. J gave up 9 bases and V 4 bases, and 12 bases lay outside the gene matches. From germline, CDR1 is DFQATT and CDR2 SNEGSKA (reference sequence). The length of the CDR3 is 14 residues. The CDR3 spells CSATLMTSTSEQFF. CDR3 sequence (DNA): TGCAGTGCTACCCTAATGACTAGCACCAGTGAGCAGTTCTTC.

The CDR3 region is CASSVAVGTGELFF. CDR3 nucleotide sequence: TGTGCCAGCAGCGTAGCTGTTGGGACCGGGGAGCTGTTTTTT. V usage is TRBV9 and J usage is TRBJ2-2; D gene unclear. Trimming left V 0 bases short and J 5 bases short, with 8 bases between. Germline values: CDR1 SGDLS, CDR2 YYNGEE. This CDR3 region has 14 residues.

The rearrangement uses TRBV20-1 and TRBJ1-2; possibly TRBD1 for D (6 bases). CDR1 DFQATT and CDR2 SNEGSKA come from the germline V gene (reference sequence). The CDR3 has 14 amino acids. The V gene lost 1 base and the J gene lost 2 bases, with 11 bases spanning the gap. DNA for the CDR3: TGCAGTGCTAGAGTGGGGGGCGCAAACTATGGCTACACCTTC. Its protein product is CSARVGGANYGYTF.

CDR3 loop: CASSLTTNLDTQYF. In DNA form, the CDR3 reads TGTGCCAGCAGCTTAACGACAAATCTGGATACGCAGTATTTT. The chain uses TRBV7-3 and TRBJ2-3; D gene unclear. Germline lookup yields CDR1 SGHTA and CDR2 FQGTGA. The CDR3 totals 14 residues. V was cut by 0 bases and J by 6 bases, with 10 bases left in between. Based on the CDR3 plus reference TRBV7-3 and TRBJ2-3, the full variable domain is GAGVSQTPSNKVTEKGKYVELRCDPISGHTALYWYRQSLGQGPEFLIYFQGTGAADDSGLPNDRFFAVRPEGSVSTLKIQRTERGDSAVYLCASSLTTNLDTQYFGPGTRLTVL.

V gene TRBV7-6 combines with J gene TRBJ2-7; 7 nucleotides line up with TRBD2. Germline CDR1 is SGHVS and CDR2 is FNYEAQ. J was trimmed by 1 base and V by 1 base; bases with no gene match: 7. This CDR3 comprises 16 residues. The CDR3 here is CASSLGGGRTSYEQYF. The DNA of the CDR3 is TGTGCCAGCAGCTTAGGCGGCGGGAGAACATCCTACGAGCAGTACTTC.

This chain uses TRBV20-1 with TRBJ1-4; D unclear. Germline-derived CDR1 and CDR2 are DFQATT and SNEGSKA (reference sequence). V was pared by 1 base and J by 7 bases, with 13 bases between. The CDR3 has 14 amino acids. The CDR3 nucleotides read TGCAGTGCTAGAGGAGTCGGGCACTTTGAAAAACTGTTTTTT. Translation: CSARGVGHFEKLFF.

This chain connects TRBV5-6 to TRBJ2-7; no reliable D call. The CDR3 totals 11 residues. Germline values: CDR1 SGHDT, CDR2 YYEEEE. The V and J ends lost 0 bases and 9 bases respectively, with 7 bases between them. In DNA, the CDR3 is TGTGCCAGCAGCTTGGGGCAAGCGCAGTACTTC. Residues: CASSLGQAQYF.

The chain is built from TRBV27 and TRBJ1-1, with D unclear. Germline V CDR1 and CDR2: MNHEY, SMNVEV (reference sequence). This CDR3 comprises 14 residues. V gave up 2 bases and J gave up 5 bases, with 12 bases separating them. CDR3 sequence: CASSLGPPGTEAFF. CDR3 coding DNA: TGTGCCAGCAGTTTAGGACCCCCCGGGACTGAAGCTTTCTTT.

This rearrangement joins TRBV7-6 to TRBJ1-3; unclear D gene. This CDR3 has 17 amino acids. Deletions cut 2 bases from V and 0 bases from J, with 14 bases between. Germline V lookup: CDR1 SGHVS, CDR2 FNYEAQ. The CDR3 reads CASSLSPTPSSGNTIYF. The CDR3 nucleotides are TGTGCCAGCAGCTTATCCCCGACTCCGAGCTCTGGAAACACCATATATTTT.

The rearrangement links TRBV6-2 or TRBV6-3 to TRBJ1-3; 9 nucleotides line up with TRBD1. V gave up 6 bases and J gave up 0 bases; unmatched junction bases: 12. CDR3 length: 18 amino acids. The V gene's germline CDR1 is MNHEY and CDR2 SVGEGT. The CDR3 DNA sequence: TGTGCCAGCAGACGGGCCGGGACAGGGACCCTCTCTGGAAACACCATATATTTT. This gives the protein CASRRAGTGTLSGNTIYF.

The chain is built from TRBV19 and TRBJ1-1; D unclear. This CDR3 has 13 amino acids. Germline CDR1 is LNHDA and CDR2 is SQIVND (reference sequence). Trimming pared 2 bases from V and 5 bases from J, leaving 9 bases between. The CDR3 nucleotides read TGTGCCAGTAGTATAAACAGAGAGACTGAAGCTTTCTTT. This codes for CASSINRETEAFF.

The DNA of the CDR3 is TGTGCCAGCTGTAGGGGACCCCCAGAGACCCAGTACTTC. This codes for CASCRGPPETQYF. The chain uses TRBV12-3 or TRBV12-4 and TRBJ2-5; D may match TRBD1 or TRBD2 (5 bases each). V was cut by 8 bases and J by 4 bases, with 14 bases left in between. The length of the CDR3 is 13 residues.